What follows is one TCR beta chain and its context. This clone's antigen is unknown. It has no much larger one-base neighbor in the sample; base qualities were not kept. This specimen belongs to a study of T cells in Graves' hyperthyroidism and ophthalmopathy (dated by TCRdb to between 2018 and 2021). Turning to the overall study: Peripheral blood was sampled at the time of initial diagnosis, prior to any treatment. Prospective prediction of ophthalmopathy was tested in an independent validation cohort of 18 to 20 hyperthyroidism patients and 17 patients who later progressed to ophthalmopathy. In addition, the study compared T-cell repertoires in thyroid tissue and in blood from roughly 6 Graves' hyperthyroidism patients. TCR V-J signatures able to tell the groups apart were searched for in a discovery cohort of 100 patients, of whom over 40 had Graves' ophthalmopathy and roughly 57 had stable Graves' hyperthyroidism. After sampling, hyperthyroidism patients received methimazole starting at 30 mg daily, and ophthalmopathy patients received high-dose intravenous methylprednisolone. The paper reports TCR Vbeta CDR3 sequencing of 130 to 150 peripheral blood samples: 43 ophthalmopathy, roughly 80 hyperthyroidism and around 17 progressor patients. The 100 discovery patients were randomly divided into training and test sets at a 7:3 ratio.

Results and caveats for the whole study, not just this receptor: No statistical method was used to set the sample size in advance, and investigators knew the group allocation. Most expanded thyroid clonotypes (frequency above 0.001) were also detected in blood, a finding suggesting that blood repertoires may reflect thyroid immune responses. In validation, progression to ophthalmopathy was predicted by the model with nearly 71% sensitivity and 72% to 85% specificity, a median of about 6.8 months before onset. In cross-validation, a model built on a 13 V-J signature told ophthalmopathy apart from stable hyperthyroidism with under 90% sensitivity and about 81% specificity, and in testing the same model reached 80%/75%.

Ophthalmopathy patients had moderately to severely active disease, with a Clinical Activity Score of 3 or more, a NOSPECS grade of 4 or more, and a disease duration of less than 3 months. Exclusion was applied to patients with uncontrolled infections, other autoimmune diseases, pregnancy or lactation. Clinical symptoms, serum thyroxine and TRAb, thyroid ultrasound, and orbital computed tomography formed the basis for the diagnoses. PBMCs were separated from around 9.1 ml of fresh peripheral blood using Ficoll-Paque density gradient centrifugation. Trizol reagent was used to extract total RNA, and RNA quality was then checked on an Agilent 2100 Bioanalyzer. The TCR beta CDR3 regions were amplified from the RNA transcripts. A first-round RT-PCR of the TCR CDR3 used the HTBI primer set with the Qiagen OneStep RT-PCR kit. Libraries were constructed in a second round of multiplex PCR, after which size selection and purification were performed. Paired-end sequencing of the libraries was performed with 100 bp reads on an Illumina HiSeq2000. The paper's data handling went like this. SOAPnuke was used to process the raw data, removing reads that contained adapters or uncalled bases, had a mean Phred below 15, or lacked an exact match to the constant primer or identifier. COPE v1.2.5 was used to merge high-quality paired reads, and clonotypes were defined as unique nucleotide sequences. Clonotypes were aligned to IMGT TRBV, TRBD and TRBJ reference segments using MiTCR v1.1. The analysis included only V-J combinations with a frequency above 0.0001, which together covered roughly 99% of the repertoires. The TCS score was defined as F50 (clonal expansion) divided by E x V (chaos), with BLOSUM62-based TCRdist calculated between CDR3 peptides within each V-J. Welch's t-statistics and random forest reduced fewer than 550 V-J features to 13, which were used in a naive Bayes classifier (R e1071). Using fastp trimming at Q25 and MiXCR clonotype assembly, TCRdb reanalyzed the public sequencing data and kept in-frame beta chains. Each entry merges the rows of one CDR3 protein and shows their most common DNA and genes. TCRdb, rather than the study authors, made the V and J calls. The sample table contains roughly 640,000 distinct CDR3 sequences; only one count was recorded for 16% of them. The top ten clonotypes cover around 3.3% of the sample.

Including cysteine and phenylalanine, the CDR3 has 16 amino acids. CDR3 DNA is the only sequence kept; it has 48 bases, read in frame from the first base. V is trimmed back by 3 bases and J by 8 bases, and the junction contains 12 bases that no gene match accounts for. The germline V gene encodes CDR1 MGHRA and CDR2 YSYEKL. The sequence was obtained from a woman aged 35 to 49 with Graves' ophthalmopathy. The V and J genes are TRBV4-1 and TRBJ1-4, with 7 central nucleotides matching TRBD1. The sequencing input was blood. At the DNA level, the sequence is TGCGCCAGCAGCCATAATCCCGACAGGGTGGAGGAAAAACTGTTTTTT. This gives the protein CASSHNPDRVEEKLFF.